This T cell receptor beta chain comes out of a study of shared clonotypes between healthy human individuals. The study's findings and limits: Non-shared clonotypes showed lower generation probabilities than clonotypes common to all four donors.

Produced via immunoSEQ multiplex PCR; TCRdb's table is partial and in-frame only. The data show roughly 1,000,000 clones, 75% to 80% seen once. This clone has more than one count but fewer than ten. Its target is unknown. This CDR3 region has 14 residues. With V trimmed by 5 bases and J by 4 bases, 11 bases remained unmatched. Germline V gene lookup returns CDR1 SQVTM and CDR2 ANQGSEA. The sequence was collected from a man in his late teens or twenties in good health. Some clones in this sample may be carry-over from other donors' samples. The specimen was memory CD4+ T cells from PBMCs. Subset indicated: CD45RA-negative fraction. The V and J genes are TRBV29-1 and TRBJ2-7, with TRBD2 matching over 7 bases. For the CDR3, the DNA is TGCAGCGTTACGACCGATAGGGGAGGGTACGAGCAGTACTTC. It specifies CSVTTDRGGYEQYF.